A selection of T cell receptor beta chains follows, all from one sample in a study of T cells in localized non-small cell lung cancer. This table comes from immunoSEQ multiplex PCR, and its TCRdb copy is limited to in-frame clones, with some not included. The top ten hold over 2.5% of the sample, which has fewer than 40,000 clones, less than 90% seen once. Sequenced here: peripheral blood, sampled before any cancer treatment. These receptors were collected from a female donor older than 55 with stage I lung adenocarcinoma. Both conserved end residues are part of each CDR3. D genes are given only for firm matches. Clone size, where shown, is once, few, many, or a class for clones that have expanded.

J gene,V gene,D gene,clone size,CDR3 protein,CDR3 DNA
TRBJ2-3,TRBV18,NA,NA,CASSQRQEPSTDTQYF,TGTGCCAGCTCACAGCGACAGGAACCTAGCACAGATACGCAGTATTTT
TRBJ2-1,TRBV5-4,TRBD1,NA,CASSVGTGQGYNEQFF,TGTGCCAGCAGCGTCGGGACAGGCCAGGGGTACAATGAGCAGTTCTTC
TRBJ2-7,TRBV19,NA,NA,CASSSSGLYEQYF,TGTGCCAGTAGTAGTAGCGGCCTTTACGAGCAGTACTTC
TRBJ2-4,TRBV7-2,NA,NA,CASSFSRQGNIQYF,TGTGCCAGCAGCTTCTCCCGGCAGGGGAACATTCAGTACTTC
TRBJ1-2,TRBV4-3,NA,NA,CASSTRRGGNYGYTF,TGCGCCAGCAGCACCCGACGAGGGGGGAACTATGGCTACACCTTC
TRBJ2-7,TRBV18,TRBD2,NA,CASSPLRGTYEQYF,TGTGCCAGCTCACCACTGCGGGGGACCTACGAGCAGTACTTC
TRBJ1-4,TRBV18,TRBD1,few,CASSAGQGVEKLFF,TGTGCCAGCTCTGCGGGACAGGGGGTCGAAAAACTGTTTTTT
TRBJ2-3,TRBV7-2,NA,NA,CASSSSGTDTQYF,TGTGCCAGCAGCTCTAGCGGCACAGATACGCAGTATTTT
TRBJ2-6,TRBV28,TRBD1,NA,CASRPRDSVVSGANVLTF,TGTGCCAGCCGACCTCGGGACAGCGTTGTCTCTGGGGCCAACGTCCTGACTTTC
TRBJ1-2,TRBV28,TRBD1,NA,CASRQGHYGYTF,TGTGCCAGCAGACAGGGGCACTATGGCTACACCTTC
TRBJ1-1,TRBV6-1,NA,NA,CASSFLNTEAFF,TGTGCCAGCTCATTTCTGAACACTGAAGCTTTCTTT
TRBJ2-4,TRBV5-4,TRBD1,NA,CASSPGGQGANIQYF,TGTGCCAGCAGCCCGGGGGGACAGGGCGCAAACATTCAGTACTTC
TRBJ2-7,TRBV30,TRBD2,NA,CAWSVTTSGRSEQYF,TGTGCCTGGAGTGTGACGACTAGCGGGAGGAGCGAGCAGTACTTC
TRBJ2-5,TRBV5-3,TRBD2,NA,CARTTGLAEETQYF,TGTGCCAGAACCACGGGACTAGCGGAAGAGACCCAGTACTTC
TRBJ2-1,TRBV6-6,NA,NA,CASSQGSSGNEQFF,TGTGCCAGCAGTCAAGGCTCCTCGGGCAATGAGCAGTTCTTC
TRBJ1-5,TRBV7-2,NA,NA,CASSLRQGTQPQHF,TGTGCCAGCAGCTTGCGTCAGGGGACTCAGCCCCAGCATTTT
TRBJ2-1,TRBV7-7,TRBD2,once,CASSPLAGIFNEQFF,TGTGCCAGCAGCCCATTAGCGGGGATATTCAATGAGCAGTTCTTC
TRBJ2-1,TRBV29-1,NA,NA,CSVEDPGRGSYNEQFF,TGCAGCGTTGAAGATCCGGGCAGGGGATCTTACAATGAGCAGTTCTTC
TRBJ1-3,TRBV18,NA,NA,CASSLAAPYSGNTIYF,TGTGCCAGCTCACTCGCCGCGCCATACTCTGGAAACACCATATATTTT
TRBJ2-1,TRBV7-2,NA,NA,CASSLGYNEQFF,TGTGCCAGCAGCTTAGGGTACAATGAGCAGTTCTTC
TRBJ2-2,TRBV30,TRBD1,NA,CAWSITGGTGELFF,TGTGCCTGGAGTATTACAGGGGGCACCGGGGAGCTGTTTTTT
TRBJ2-2,TRBV27,NA,NA,CASSRGPLWATGELFF,TGTGCCAGCAGCCGAGGCCCCCTCTGGGCCACCGGGGAGCTGTTTTTT
TRBJ1-1,TRBV25-1,NA,few,CASSEWGNTEAFF,TGTGCCAGCAGTGAATGGGGGAACACTGAAGCTTTCTTT
TRBJ2-1,TRBV5-1,NA,NA,CASSADGEWYNEQFF,TGCGCCAGCAGCGCGGATGGAGAATGGTACAATGAGCAGTTCTTC
TRBJ1-2,TRBV7-2,NA,few,CASRSGPANYGYTF,TGTGCCAGCAGATCAGGGCCCGCTAACTATGGCTACACCTTC
TRBJ2-5,TRBV9,TRBD2,NA,CASSLRLAGDGETQYF,TGTGCCAGCAGCCTCAGGCTAGCGGGAGATGGGGAGACCCAGTACTTC
TRBJ1-2,TRBV19,NA,few,CASSMMGYGYTF,TGTGCCAGTAGTATGATGGGATACGGCTACACCTTC
TRBJ2-2,TRBV27,TRBD2,NA,CASRRGTTTNTGELFF,TGTGCCAGCAGACGAGGGACTACGACGAACACCGGGGAGCTGTTTTTT